This T cell receptor beta chain comes out of a study of cytomegalovirus exposure and HLA in healthy donors. The PCR made use of 60 Vbeta and 13 Jbeta primers. Measured with immunoSEQ multiplex PCR; TCRdb has only the in-frame clones, and not every one. The repertoire holds hundreds of thousands of clones, with just under 70% as singletons. V was clipped by 3 bases and J by 5 bases; unmatched bases: 2. Germline loops: CDR1 LGHNA, CDR2 YSLEER. The CDR3 spans 13 residues. The TCR originated in a man aged 35 to 55 in good health and CMV-seropositive. Sequencing input: PBMCs. This rearrangement joins TRBV4-3 to TRBJ2-5, with 8 nucleotides matching TRBD2. The CDR3 sequence: CASSHPGGETQYF. DNA of the CDR3: TGCGCCAGCAGCCACCCGGGGGGGGAGACCCAGTACTTC.